The 11 T cell receptor beta chains reported below all come from one sample, sequenced in a study of CD8+ T cells in alopecia areata. RNA, once extracted, was reverse transcribed into cDNA for use as the sequencing template. TCRdb keeps only in-frame clones here, not all; method: immunoSEQ multiplex PCR. The sample records 80,000 or so clones, around 67% being singletons. The treatment is: oral pan-JAK inhibitor, 5-10 mg twice daily. This specimen was CD8+ T cells sorted from blood, taken at week 24, from a patient treated with tofacitinib. The receptors shown here come from a human donor with alopecia areata.

This clone was seen more than once but under ten times. The chain uses TRBV6-5 and TRBJ1-1, with D tentatively TRBD1 (6 bases). The CDR3 length is 14 residues. From germline, CDR1 is MNHEY and CDR2 SVGAGI. V lost 6 bases to trimming and J lost 5 bases, with 16 bases between them. The CDR3: CASSAVPGATEAFF. CDR3 in DNA: TGTGCCAGCAGCGCCGTCCCGGGGGCAACTGAAGCTTTCTTT.

The chain carries TRBV30 and TRBJ2-7; 9 bases are a match to TRBD2. The germline V gene has CDR1 GTSNPN and CDR2 SVGIG (reference sequence). The length of the CDR3 is 14 residues. The junction had 3 bases not matched to a gene; V was cut back by 1 base and J by 2 bases. CDR3 DNA sequence: TGTGCCTGGAGTGGACTAGCGGTGACCTACGAGCAGTACTTC. It codes for CAWSGLAVTYEQYF.

Of note for this clone: A junction boundary mismatches the germline segment, possibly from a read error. J is TRBJ1-1 and V is TRBV29-1; D remains ambiguous. Germline values: CDR1 SQVTM, CDR2 ANQGSEA. The CDR3 runs to 15 residues. In DNA, the CDR3 is TGCAGCGCGACCTTGGACGGCCCCTTGAACACTGAAGCTTCCTTT. As protein: CSATLDGPLNTEASF.

The genes are TRBV27 and TRBJ2-5; 10 bases match TRBD1. CDR1 is MNHEY and CDR2 is SMNVEV in the germline V gene (reference sequence). J gave up 5 bases and V 0 bases, and 15 bases lay outside the gene matches. The CDR3 length is 19 residues. The CDR3 loop reads CASSLSPGQGGAPLETQYF. The CDR3 DNA reads TGTGCCAGCAGTTTATCGCCCGGACAGGGGGGTGCCCCCCTGGAGACCCAGTACTTC.

The chain recombines TRBV4-3 with TRBJ2-3; D not certain. Germline-derived CDR1 and CDR2 are LGHNA and YSLEER. Trimming took off 0 bases at V and 4 bases at J, with 11 bases between the two ends. The CDR3 covers 15 residues. The CDR3 DNA reads TGCGCCAGCAGCCAAGAGGACGGCCGAGCAGATACGCAGTATTTT. Its translation: CASSQEDGRADTQYF.

This chain joins TRBV27 and TRBJ2-7; 8 nucleotides align to TRBD2. The V gene's germline CDR1 is MNHEY and CDR2 SMNVEV (reference sequence). Trimming cost V 6 bases and J 4 bases; bases outside gene matches: 5. CDR3 length equals 13 residues. Written as DNA, the CDR3 is TGTGCCAGCAGAAGCGGGAGAGGTTACGAGCAGTACTTC. Its protein product is CASRSGRGYEQYF.

This chain uses TRBV23-1 with TRBJ1-6; TRBD1 might be the D (5 bases). TRBV23-1 carries the ORF label, with uncertain function. This CDR3 comprises 15 residues. Trimming left V 2 bases short and J 8 bases short, with 13 bases between. The CDR3 DNA reads as TGCGCCAGCAGTCAAAGGGGATCATTGGATTCACCCCTCCACTTT. Translating gives CASSQRGSLDSPLHF.

The chain uses TRBV6-5 and TRBJ2-2; D not resolved. V dropped 5 bases and J dropped 8 bases, with 12 bases sitting between them. CDR1 and CDR2 (germline): MNHEY, SVGAGI. The CDR3 spans 13 residues. The CDR3: CASSTITGGELFF. As DNA, the CDR3 is TGTGCCAGCAGTACCATAACCGGAGGGGAGCTGTTTTTT.

This chain links TRBV6-1 with TRBJ2-7; TRBD2 agrees at 14 bases. The CDR3 spans 16 residues. Germline values: CDR1 MNHNS, CDR2 SASEGT. The V and J ends lost 4 bases and 5 bases, in that order; junction bases with no gene match: 7. The CDR3 coding sequence is TGTGCCAGCAGTGCCGGGACTAGCGGGAGTTGGCACGAGCAGTACTTC. It yields the protein CASSAGTSGSWHEQYF.

In its sample, this clone was seen once. This chain joins TRBV10-3 and TRBJ2-1; 10 bases line up with TRBD2. The V segment lost 0 bases and the J segment 1 base; nucleotides outside the gene matches: 0. The CDR3 length is 16 residues. Germline loops: CDR1 ENHRY, CDR2 SYGVKD. This CDR3 is CAISESTSGSYNEQFF. The CDR3, as DNA: TGTGCCATCAGTGAGTCGACTAGCGGGTCCTACAATGAGCAGTTCTTC.

The chain recombines TRBV4-2 with TRBJ1-1; no firm D call. The CDR3 spans 12 residues. The germline CDR1 and CDR2 sequences are LGHNA and YNFKEQ. V was clipped by 0 bases and J by 11 bases, with 10 bases between them. This chain's CDR3 is CASSQDFKGAFF. CDR3 sequence (DNA): TGTGCCAGCAGCCAAGACTTCAAAGGGGCTTTCTTT.